Listed here are 15 T cell receptor beta chains from one sample, sequenced in a study of prognosis after radiotherapy for stage I lung cancer. With two-round multiplex PCR, TCR beta CDR3 sequences were amplified from genomic DNA. Amplification in first-round PCR relied on primers specific to each TRBV and TRBJ gene. One entry per CDR3 protein results from TCRdb running MiXCR on the multiplex PCR reads. The sample includes about 59,000 distinct CDR3 sequences, approximately 25% seen only once; the top ten take around 8.1%. The sequenced sample was PBMCs, obtained before or after stereotactic body radiation therapy (not recorded which). All receptors come from a donor of 50 years or more with non-small cell lung cancer.

This clonotype was picked up many times. This chain links TRBV5-1 with TRBJ1-1; D is unresolved. V dropped 0 bases and J dropped 5 bases, with 8 bases sitting between them. The CDR3 extends over 13 amino acids. CDR1 SGHRS and CDR2 YFSETQ come from the germline V gene. The CDR3 here is CASSLVGETEAFF. In DNA form, the CDR3 reads TGCGCCAGCAGCTTGGTTGGGGAGACTGAAGCTTTCTTT.

This clonotype was picked up many times. The chain links TRBV7-6 to TRBJ2-5, with D perhaps TRBD1 (5 bases). CDR1 and CDR2 from the germline V gene are SGHVS and FNYEAQ. The CDR3 consists of 14 residues. Trimming removed 1 base from V and 2 bases from J, with 8 bases in between. CDR3 region: CASSLGPGQETQYF. Written as DNA, the CDR3 is TGTGCCAGCAGCTTAGGTCCAGGGCAAGAGACCCAGTACTTC.

This clonotype has at least ten counts. This sequence joins TRBV28 and TRBJ2-7; D is possibly TRBD1 (5 bases). The ends were cut back, 3 bases at V and 0 bases at J, with 12 bases in the middle. This CDR3 has 15 amino acids. The V gene's germline CDR1 is MDHEN and CDR2 SYDVKM. The DNA of the CDR3 is TGTGCCAGCAGTTTTATGACAGACCCCTCCTACGAGCAGTACTTC. This encodes CASSFMTDPSYEQYF.

This clonotype was seen a few times. CDR3 in amino acids: CASSLGGGRGYGYTF. DNA for the CDR3: TGTGCCAGCAGCTTAGGGGGGGGGAGGGGCTATGGCTACACCTTC. The gene calls are TRBV11-2 and TRBJ1-2, with D maybe TRBD1 (5 bases). Deletions cut 1 base from V and 4 bases from J, with 13 bases between. Germline loops: CDR1 SGHAT, CDR2 FQNNGV. The CDR3 contains 15 residues.

In this sample, this clonotype turned up many times. This chain links TRBV9 with TRBJ2-5; 14 bases map to TRBD2. The CDR3 is made up of 16 amino acids. V was pared by 4 bases and J by 1 base, with 3 bases of the junction left unmatched. CDR1 and CDR2 (germline): SGDLS, YYNGEE. CDR3 residues: CASSPGLAGGQETQYF. As DNA, the CDR3 is TGTGCCAGCAGCCCCGGACTAGCGGGGGGCCAAGAGACCCAGTACTTC. Complete variable domain (other parts from reference TRBV9 and TRBJ2-5): DSGVTQTPKHLITATGQRVTLRCSPRSGDLSVYWYQQSLDQGLQFLIQYYNGEERAKGNILERFSAQQFPDLHSELNLSSLELGDSALYFCASSPGLAGGQETQYFGPGTRLLVL.

This clonotype was seen at least ten times. The rearrangement links TRBV4-3 to TRBJ2-2; D call uncertain. The germline gives CDR1 LGHNA, CDR2 YSLEER. The CDR3 has 15 amino acids. The germline V and J ends were trimmed by 1 base and 4 bases, with 10 bases remaining between them. The CDR3 sequence is CASSQGARRTGELFF. Written as DNA, the CDR3 is TGCGCCAGCAGCCAAGGGGCGCGGCGCACCGGGGAGCTGTTTTTT.

A remark on this clonotype: A read error may account for a junction end that differs from germline. The gene calls are TRBV20-1 and TRBJ2-3; D is perhaps TRBD1 (8 bases). In germline, CDR1 is DFQATT, CDR2 SNEGSKA (reference sequence). There are 15 residues in the CDR3. The CDR3 sequence: CSARTGGAVTDKQYF. CDR3 coding DNA: TGCAGTGCTAGAACAGGGGGGGCTGTTACAGATAAGCAGTATTTT.

This clonotype was counted ten times or more. The chain combines TRBV4-1 with TRBJ2-1; 11 positions match TRBD2. The trim removed 3 bases at V and 8 bases at J, leaving 6 bases unmatched. CDR1 is MGHRA, CDR2 YSYEKL, per germline. CDR3 size: 15 residues. CDR3 residues: CASSHGLAGGYEQFF. In nucleotides, the CDR3 is TGCGCCAGCAGCCATGGGCTAGCGGGGGGTTATGAGCAGTTCTTC.

This clonotype showed up many times. The gene calls are TRBV6-2 or TRBV6-3 and TRBJ1-2; perhaps TRBD1 as D (5 bases). V was shortened by 6 bases and J by 3 bases, with 14 bases between the two germline ends. Germline V gives CDR1 MNHEY, CDR2 SVGEGT. The CDR3 has 14 amino acids. CDR3 residues: CASRRGGVDYGYTF. In DNA, the CDR3 is TGTGCCAGCAGGCGGGGGGGGGTCGACTATGGCTACACCTTC.

This clonotype was seen many times. The CDR3: CASTEGAGAYEQYF. The CDR3 nucleotides read TGTGCCAGCACCGAGGGAGCGGGGGCCTACGAGCAGTACTTC. This sequence joins TRBV6-1 and TRBJ2-7; 8 bases agree with TRBD2. The germline gives CDR1 MNHNS, CDR2 SASEGT. The CDR3 consists of 14 residues. J was trimmed by 2 bases and V by 7 bases; bases with no gene match: 7.

In this sample, this clonotype turned up many times. This chain joins TRBV18 and TRBJ2-5; D possibly matches TRBD1 or TRBD2 (6 bases each). Germline V lookup: CDR1 KGHSH, CDR2 LQKENI. The CDR3 is made up of 13 amino acids. With 0 bases removed from V and 5 bases from J, the gap between germline ends came to 7 bases. The CDR3 here is CASSPPGGETQYF. The CDR3 DNA sequence: TGTGCCAGCTCACCACCGGGGGGCGAGACCCAGTACTTC.

This clonotype was counted at least ten times. J is TRBJ1-3 and V is TRBV5-1, with a weak D call TRBD1 (6 bases). CDR1 and CDR2 (germline): SGHRS, YFSETQ. The CDR3 contains 16 residues. The V gene lost 5 bases and the J gene lost 0 bases, with 15 bases spanning the gap. As DNA, the CDR3 is TGCGCCAGCAGGCGGACAGAAGGGTTCTCTGGAAACACCATATATTTT. Translated: CASRRTEGFSGNTIYF. Together with reference TRBV5-1 and TRBJ1-3, the CDR3 gives the full variable domain: KAGVTQTPRYLIKTRGQQVTLSCSPISGHRSVSWYQQTPGQGLQFLFEYFSETQRNKGNFPGRFSGRQFSNSRSEMNVSTLELGDSALYLCASRRTEGFSGNTIYFGEGSWLTVV.

This clonotype was seen repeatedly, ten times or more. The V and J genes are TRBV6-1 and TRBJ1-4, with D maybe TRBD1 (6 bases). This CDR3 is 14 amino acids long. Trimming removed 6 bases from V and 4 bases from J, with 12 bases in between. Per the germline V gene, CDR1 is MNHNS and CDR2 is SASEGT. CDR3 bases: TGTGCCAGCAGGGTGGGACACCGTAATGAAAAACTGTTTTTT. It yields the protein CASRVGHRNEKLFF.

For this clonotype: A read error is possible here, since a much larger clone lies one base away. The rearrangement joins TRBV3-1 to TRBJ2-1; 14 bases agree with TRBD2. The germline CDR1 and CDR2 sequences are LGHDT and YNNKEL (reference sequence). J lost 7 bases, V lost 4 bases, and 12 bases had no gene match. This CDR3 comprises 18 residues. CDR3 residues: CASSRLAGGLGNKNEQFF. The CDR3 DNA is TGTGCCAGCAGCCGACTAGCGGGGGGGCTCGGGAACAAGAATGAGCAGTTCTTC.

This clonotype was seen ten or more times. The chain recombines TRBV7-9 with TRBJ1-2; D ambiguous. The CDR3 extends over 12 amino acids. Looked up from germline, CDR1 is SEHNR and CDR2 is FQNEAQ (reference sequence). V was shortened by 8 bases and J by 4 bases, with 11 bases between the two germline ends. CDR3 nucleotide sequence: TGTGCCAGCGGGGAATCAGGCTATGGCTACACCTTC. The encoded protein is CASGESGYGYTF.